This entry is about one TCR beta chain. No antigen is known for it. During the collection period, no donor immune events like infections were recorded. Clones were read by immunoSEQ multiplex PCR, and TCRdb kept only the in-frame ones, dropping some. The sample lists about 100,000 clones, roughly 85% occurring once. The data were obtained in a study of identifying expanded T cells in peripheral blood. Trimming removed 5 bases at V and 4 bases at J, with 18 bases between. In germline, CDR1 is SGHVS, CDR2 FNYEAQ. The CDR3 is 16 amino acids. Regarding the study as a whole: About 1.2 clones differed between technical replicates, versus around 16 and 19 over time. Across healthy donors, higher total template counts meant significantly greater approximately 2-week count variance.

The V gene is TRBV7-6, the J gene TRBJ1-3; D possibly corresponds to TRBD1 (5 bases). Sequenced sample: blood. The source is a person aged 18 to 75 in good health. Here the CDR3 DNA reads TGTGCCAGCAGCAATGGGTGGGGGTCTTTCGGAAACACCATATATTTT. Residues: CASSNGWGSFGNTIYF.